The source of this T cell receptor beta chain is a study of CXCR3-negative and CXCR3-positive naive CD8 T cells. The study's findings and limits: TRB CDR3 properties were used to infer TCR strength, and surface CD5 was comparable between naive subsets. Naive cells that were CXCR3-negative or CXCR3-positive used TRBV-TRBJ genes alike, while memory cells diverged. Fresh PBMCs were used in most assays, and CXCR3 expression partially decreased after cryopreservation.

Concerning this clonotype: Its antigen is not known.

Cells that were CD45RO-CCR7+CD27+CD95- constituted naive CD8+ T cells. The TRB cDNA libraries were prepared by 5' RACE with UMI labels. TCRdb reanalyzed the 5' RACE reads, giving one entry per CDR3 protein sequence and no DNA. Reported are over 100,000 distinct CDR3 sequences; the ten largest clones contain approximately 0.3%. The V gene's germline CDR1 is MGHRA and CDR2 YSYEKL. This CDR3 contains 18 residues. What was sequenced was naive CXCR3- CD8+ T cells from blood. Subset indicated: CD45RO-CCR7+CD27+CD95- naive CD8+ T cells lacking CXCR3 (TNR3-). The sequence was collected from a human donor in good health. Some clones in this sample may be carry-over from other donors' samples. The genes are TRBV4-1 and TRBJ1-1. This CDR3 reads CASSQADLRPDLNTEAFF.